The rows below give T cell receptor beta chains drawn from one sample of a study of beta chain features in type 1 diabetes. The method was immunoSEQ multiplex PCR; TCRdb's version includes in-frame clones alone and lacks a portion of them. The sample includes hundreds of thousands of clones, roughly 16% of them seen just once. The source material was naive CD4+ T cells from blood. Receptor source: a young man in good health. Both conserved end residues are part of each CDR3. D genes are given only for firm matches. Expanded clones get a size class; other rows say once, few or many, or leave the size out.

v_gene: TRBV11-2; j_gene: TRBJ2-7; len: 12; abundance: NA; d_gene: NA; CDR3nt: TGTGCCAGCAGCTTAAAGCGCTACGAGCAGTACTTC; CDR3aa: CASSLKRYEQYF
v_gene: TRBV4-1; j_gene: TRBJ2-7; len: 13; abundance: NA; d_gene: NA; CDR3nt: TGCGCCAGCAGCCGCCCCGAGGGTTACGAGCAGTACTTC; CDR3aa: CASSRPEGYEQYF
v_gene: TRBV4-1; j_gene: TRBJ1-4; len: 16; abundance: few; d_gene: TRBD1; CDR3nt: TGCGCCAGCAGCCAACCCTTCCGGGACAGATATGAAAAACTGTTTTTT; CDR3aa: CASSQPFRDRYEKLFF
v_gene: TRBV10-3; j_gene: TRBJ1-2; len: 14; abundance: once; d_gene: NA; CDR3nt: TGTGCCATCAGCCACAGGGAAGGTAACTATGGCTACACCTTC; CDR3aa: CAISHREGNYGYTF
v_gene: TRBV4-3; j_gene: TRBJ2-5; len: 14; abundance: NA; d_gene: TRBD2; CDR3nt: TGCGCCAGCAGCAAACTAGCGGGGGGTGAGACCCAGTACTTC; CDR3aa: CASSKLAGGETQYF
v_gene: TRBV5-1; j_gene: TRBJ2-1; len: 15; abundance: few; d_gene: NA; CDR3nt: TGCGCCAGCAGCCCCCGACAGTCCTCCTACAATGAGCAGTTCTTC; CDR3aa: CASSPRQSSYNEQFF
v_gene: TRBV28; j_gene: TRBJ2-7; len: 14; abundance: few; d_gene: TRBD2; CDR3nt: TGTGCCAGCAGGGGACTAGGCCGCTCCTACGAGCAGTACTTC; CDR3aa: CASRGLGRSYEQYF
v_gene: TRBV4-1; j_gene: TRBJ1-2; len: 16; abundance: few; d_gene: TRBD1; CDR3nt: TGCGCCAGCAGCCACGGGGGACAGGAGATTAACTATGGCTACACCTTC; CDR3aa: CASSHGGQEINYGYTF
v_gene: TRBV5-6; j_gene: TRBJ1-1; len: 15; abundance: few; d_gene: TRBD1; CDR3nt: TGTGCCAGCAGCAGAACAGGGGGCGCATTCACTGAAGCTTTCTTT; CDR3aa: CASSRTGGAFTEAFF
v_gene: TRBV6-6; j_gene: TRBJ2-3; len: 15; abundance: NA; d_gene: TRBD2; CDR3nt: TGTGCCAGCAGCTCAGCGGCGGGAGCTGCAGATACGCAGTATTTT; CDR3aa: CASSSAAGAADTQYF
v_gene: TRBV4-3; j_gene: TRBJ1-5; len: 15; abundance: few; d_gene: TRBD1; CDR3nt: TGCGCCAGCAGCCGGGAGACAGGGAGGTCCCAGCCCCAGCATTTT; CDR3aa: CASSRETGRSQPQHF
v_gene: TRBV4-3; j_gene: TRBJ2-1; len: 17; abundance: NA; d_gene: TRBD2; CDR3nt: TGCGCCAGCAGGTTTGGGGTGGAGGGAGGGCCGCACAATGAGCAGTTCTTC; CDR3aa: CASRFGVEGGPHNEQFF
v_gene: TRBV30; j_gene: TRBJ2-1; len: 15; abundance: NA; d_gene: NA; CDR3nt: TGTGCCTGGAGCCGAACAGGGGGGGGTTACAATGAGCAGTTCTTC; CDR3aa: CAWSRTGGGYNEQFF
v_gene: TRBV10-3; j_gene: TRBJ2-7; len: 14; abundance: NA; d_gene: TRBD2; CDR3nt: TGTGCCATCAGTGGAGCGGGAGGGTCGAACGAGCAGTACTTC; CDR3aa: CAISGAGGSNEQYF
v_gene: TRBV6-5; j_gene: TRBJ1-4; len: 14; abundance: NA; d_gene: NA; CDR3nt: TGTGCCAGCAGTTACTTAGGCAGCCGAGAAAAACTGTTTTTT; CDR3aa: CASSYLGSREKLFF
v_gene: TRBV2; j_gene: TRBJ1-5; len: 12; abundance: NA; d_gene: NA; CDR3nt: TGTGCCAGCACGGTGGGGGTCCAGCCCCAGCATTTT; CDR3aa: CASTVGVQPQHF
v_gene: TRBV12-5; j_gene: TRBJ1-1; len: 12; abundance: NA; d_gene: TRBD1; CDR3nt: TGTGCTACCAGTACAGGGGCAGGTGAAGCTTTCTTT; CDR3aa: CATSTGAGEAFF
v_gene: TRBV7-2; j_gene: TRBJ1-1; len: 15; abundance: NA; d_gene: TRBD1; CDR3nt: TGTGCCAGCAGCTTTCCGACAGGGACCAACTCTGAAGCTTTCTTT; CDR3aa: CASSFPTGTNSEAFF
v_gene: TRBV7-2; j_gene: TRBJ2-7; len: 15; abundance: few; d_gene: NA; CDR3nt: TGTGCCAGCAGCGACAATAGGGGGGATCCCTACGAGCAGTACTTC; CDR3aa: CASSDNRGDPYEQYF
v_gene: TRBV7-7; j_gene: TRBJ2-3; len: 15; abundance: NA; d_gene: TRBD2; CDR3nt: TGTGCTAGCAGCCGACTAGCGAGCAGCACAGATACGCAGTATTTT; CDR3aa: CASSRLASSTDTQYF
v_gene: TRBV5-4; j_gene: TRBJ2-3; len: 13; abundance: few; d_gene: NA; CDR3nt: TGTGCCAGCAGCTTCTCGGGAGCAGATACGCAGTATTTT; CDR3aa: CASSFSGADTQYF
v_gene: TRBV18; j_gene: TRBJ1-1; len: 16; abundance: NA; d_gene: NA; CDR3nt: TGTGCCAGCTCACAATCCACGGTTAACATGAACACTGAAGCTTTCTTT; CDR3aa: CASSQSTVNMNTEAFF
v_gene: TRBV5-1; j_gene: TRBJ2-7; len: 18; abundance: NA; d_gene: TRBD2; CDR3nt: TGCGCCAGCAGCTTGGGCCTGTCGGGAGTAGCGGGAGGCTACGAGCAGTACTTC; CDR3aa: CASSLGLSGVAGGYEQYF
v_gene: TRBV4-3; j_gene: TRBJ1-1; len: 13; abundance: NA; d_gene: NA; CDR3nt: TGCGCCAGCAGCCAAGATCCCGGAAGGACAGCTTTCTTT; CDR3aa: CASSQDPGRTAFF
v_gene: TRBV6-5; j_gene: TRBJ2-3; len: 14; abundance: NA; d_gene: TRBD1; CDR3nt: TGTGCCAGCAGTTACAGGGACAGGATTAATACGCAGTATTTT; CDR3aa: CASSYRDRINTQYF
v_gene: TRBV4-1; j_gene: TRBJ2-7; len: 12; abundance: NA; d_gene: NA; CDR3nt: TGCGCCAGCAGCCAAGAGTACGGAGAGCAGTACTTC; CDR3aa: CASSQEYGEQYF
v_gene: TRBV28; j_gene: TRBJ1-5; len: 16; abundance: NA; d_gene: NA; CDR3nt: TGTGCCAGCAGTTTAACAGGGCGGGGAAGCAATCAGCCCCAGCATTTT; CDR3aa: CASSLTGRGSNQPQHF